The present T cell receptor (beta chain) was sequenced within a study of blood T cell repertoires in COVID-19. Using immunoSEQ multiplex PCR, the repertoire was profiled, and TCRdb retains in-frame clones only, with some absent. This table has 25,000 to 30,000 clones, roughly 90% appearing once. The germline CDR1 and CDR2 sequences are SGHNT and YENEEA. With V trimmed by 5 bases and J by 1 base, 7 bases remained unmatched. CDR3 length: 15 amino acids. The sequence was obtained from a human donor in a cohort sampled during active COVID-19. Sample: peripheral blood. The chain is built from TRBV11-3 and TRBJ1-1; 7 bases map to TRBD1. The CDR3, as DNA: TGTGCCAGCAGCAAAGAGGGACAGCAGAACACTGAAGCTTTCTTT. Its translation is CASSKEGQQNTEAFF.